The 27 T cell receptor beta chains below all came from one sample that was sequenced in a study of cytomegalovirus exposure and HLA in healthy donors. PCR involved 60 Vbeta and 13 Jbeta primers. The table came from immunoSEQ multiplex PCR; TCRdb's copy has only in-frame clones and leaves some out. The sample consists of about 220,000 clones, around 80% of them appearing once. The sample consisted of PBMCs. The receptors here all came from a young man in good health and CMV-seronegative.

The chain combines TRBV2 with TRBJ1-2, with TRBD1 matching 7 bases. This CDR3 is 13 amino acids long. J lost 3 bases, V lost 6 bases, and 4 bases had no gene match. Germline V gene data show CDR1 as SNHLY and CDR2 as FYNNEI. CDR3 protein: CASRRGTDYGYTF. CDR3 DNA sequence: TGTGCCAGCAGGAGAGGGACAGACTATGGCTACACCTTC.

About this clone itself: The same CDR3 can be traced to other DNA sequences in this sample. The chain is built from TRBV7-6 and TRBJ2-2; a weak D match, TRBD2 (5 bases). CDR1 is SGHVS and CDR2 is FNYEAQ in the germline V gene. The CDR3 sequence is 13 residues long. The V end was cut by 5 bases, the J end by 1 base, with 5 bases between. The CDR3 DNA reads TGTGCCAGCAGCCGGGGGAACACCGGGGAGCTGTTTTTT. It specifies CASSRGNTGELFF. Together with reference TRBV7-6 and TRBJ2-2, the CDR3 gives the full variable domain: GAGVSQSPRYKVTKRGQDVALRCDPISGHVSLYWYRQALGQGPEFLTYFNYEAQQDKSGLPNDRFSAERPEGSISTLTIQRTEQRDSAMYRCASSRGNTGELFFGEGSRLTVL.

This chain uses TRBV19 with TRBJ1-1, with TRBD1 identical over 7 bases. Germline assignment: CDR1 LNHDA and CDR2 SQIVND (reference sequence). The ends lost 5 bases at V and 6 bases at J; junction bases unmatched: 12. This CDR3 has 15 amino acids. The CDR3 bases are TGTGCCAGTAGTGTCATCAGGGGGATTCGCGCTGAAGCTTTCTTT. Its protein product is CASSVIRGIRAEAFF.

This chain joins TRBV23-1 and TRBJ1-5; TRBD1 matches 7 bases. TRBV23-1 qualifies as an ORF whose function is uncertain. After removal of 7 bases from V and 0 bases from J, the junction contained 15 bases not matched to a gene. The CDR3 runs 18 residues. CDR3: CASTPGGTEPYSNQPQHF. CDR3 sequence (DNA): TGCGCCAGCACCCCGGGGGGGACAGAACCCTATAGCAATCAGCCCCAGCATTTT.

The count of this clone is one. The chain couples TRBV6-5 to TRBJ2-7; D perhaps matches TRBD2 (6 bases). In germline, CDR1 is MNHEY, CDR2 SVGAGI. V was cut by 8 bases and J by 2 bases, with 16 bases left in between. The CDR3 totals 14 residues. The CDR3 sequence is CASGGASAAYEQYF. The CDR3 DNA is TGTGCCAGCGGAGGAGCTAGCGCGGCCTACGAGCAGTACTTC.

The rearrangement joins TRBV6-1 to TRBJ2-1; 7 bases are a match to TRBD2. Germline V gene sequence: CDR1 MNHNS, CDR2 SASEGT. V dropped 0 bases and J dropped 3; count of bases not matched to a gene: 8. The CDR3 spans 17 residues. CDR3 nucleotide sequence: TGTGCCAGCAGTGAAGCAGGGACTAAGAGGTTCTACAATGAGCAGTTCTTC. Its protein is CASSEAGTKRFYNEQFF.

CDR3 sequence: CASSLLAGGVSYNEQFF. The CDR3 DNA reads TGTGCCAGCAGTCTCTTAGCGGGAGGTGTCTCCTACAATGAGCAGTTCTTC. This chain connects TRBV27 to TRBJ2-1; 10 nucleotides agree with TRBD2. The CDR3 is made up of 17 amino acids. Trimming removed 5 bases from V and 0 bases from J; junction bases left unmatched: 7. CDR1 is MNHEY, CDR2 SMNVEV, per germline (reference sequence).

The chain combines TRBV6-5 with TRBJ2-7; TRBD1 aligns across 9 bases. CDR3 length equals 15 residues. Germline CDR1 and CDR2: MNHEY and SVGAGI. V gave up 6 bases and J gave up 4 bases; unmatched junction bases: 10. The CDR3 nucleotides read TGTGCCAGCAGCACCACCGGGACAGGGTGGTACGAGCAGTACTTC. It codes for CASSTTGTGWYEQYF.

V and J are TRBV10-3 and TRBJ2-1; D ambiguous. The germline V gene encodes CDR1 ENHRY and CDR2 SYGVKD. CDR3 size: 13 residues. V lost 10 bases, J lost 10 bases, and 20 bases lay in between. CDR3 nucleotides: TGTGCCACCAAAGGAGACCAGTGGGTAGAGCAGTTCTTC. Translating it yields CATKGDQWVEQFF.

The J gene is TRBJ2-1, the V gene TRBV20-1; D perhaps matches TRBD1 (5 bases). The CDR3 has 10 residues. The germline CDR1 and CDR2 sequences are DFQATT and SNEGSKA (reference sequence). V dropped 8 bases and J dropped 8 bases, with 10 bases sitting between them. CDR3 bases: TGCAGTCTCCTGGGGCATGAGCAGTTCTTC. Protein sequence: CSLLGHEQFF.

The rearrangement joins TRBV7-2 to TRBJ2-3, with no clear D. Trimming removed 4 bases from V and 2 bases from J, with 4 bases in between. The CDR3 has 12 residues. Germline CDR1 is SGHTA and CDR2 is FQGNSA. The CDR3 DNA reads TGTGCCAGCAGCTCGTTCACAGATACGCAGTATTTT. This codes for CASSSFTDTQYF.

This clone was seen only a few times. The gene calls are TRBV9 and TRBJ1-2; the match to TRBD1 covers 8 bases. From germline, CDR1 is SGDLS and CDR2 YYNGEE. The ends lost 4 bases at V and 4 bases at J; junction bases unmatched: 6. The length of the CDR3 is 14 residues. The CDR3 coding sequence is TGTGCCAGCAGCCCTTCGGACAGGGCCTATGGCTACACCTTC. Translated, it gives CASSPSDRAYGYTF.

The rearrangement joins TRBV19 to TRBJ2-1; TRBD2 matches at 8 bases. Germline assignment: CDR1 LNHDA and CDR2 SQIVND (reference sequence). The V gene end was trimmed by 5 bases and the J gene end by 4 bases; junction bases not matched to a gene: 13. This CDR3 contains 17 residues. The CDR3 here is CASSPPRIAGLYNEQFF. CDR3 sequence (DNA): TGTGCCAGTAGTCCCCCAAGGATAGCGGGATTATACAATGAGCAGTTCTTC.

This chain connects TRBV27 to TRBJ2-5, with D hard to call. Germline V gene sequence: CDR1 MNHEY, CDR2 SMNVEV (reference sequence). Deletions cut 6 bases from V and 2 bases from J, with 13 bases between. CDR3 size: 14 residues. The CDR3 here is CASSLDTYQETQYF. The CDR3 nucleotides are TGTGCCAGCAGCCTCGATACATATCAAGAGACCCAGTACTTC.

The chain links TRBV5-6 to TRBJ1-4, with D uncertain. In germline, CDR1 is SGHDT, CDR2 YYEEEE. V lost 0 bases and J 0 bases, leaving 6 bases between the germline ends. This CDR3 is 15 amino acids long. Written as DNA, the CDR3 is TGTGCCAGCAGCTTGGCCCCAGCAACTAATGAAAAACTGTTTTTT. Its translation: CASSLAPATNEKLFF.

The CDR3 bases are TGTGCCAGCAGCTTATTCCTAGCGGACAGCACAGATACGCAGTATTTT. Translating gives CASSLFLADSTDTQYF. The rearrangement joins TRBV7-3 to TRBJ2-3; 7 nucleotides align to TRBD2. CDR3 length equals 16 residues. V was pared by 2 bases and J by 0 bases, with 5 bases of the junction left unmatched. CDR1 and CDR2 (germline): SGHTA, FQGTGA.

The V call is TRBV2, the J call TRBJ1-5; 8 nucleotides align to TRBD1. The CDR3 extends over 14 amino acids. CDR1 and CDR2 (germline): SNHLY, FYNNEI. V lost 9 bases to trimming and J lost 6 bases; unmatched junction nucleotides: 10. The CDR3 DNA follows: TGTGCCAGGGGGGGACAGGCAAGAACTCAGCCCCAGCATTTT. This gives the protein CARGGQARTQPQHF.

The sample holds one count of this clone. V is TRBV19 and J is TRBJ1-3; D is unresolved. Germline V gene data show CDR1 as LNHDA and CDR2 as SQIVND (reference sequence). With 5 bases removed from V and 2 bases from J, the gap between germline ends came to 13 bases. The CDR3 is 15 amino acids. CDR3 in DNA: TGTGCCAGTAGTGCCTGGAGAATGACTGGAAACACCATATATTTT. This sequence encodes CASSAWRMTGNTIYF.

The chain couples TRBV10-2 to TRBJ2-7; the D gene is possibly TRBD2 (6 bases). V gave up 2 bases and J gave up 6 bases, with 17 bases separating them. From germline, CDR1 is WSHSY and CDR2 SAAADI. The CDR3 contains 15 residues. CDR3 protein: CASSEGFRDLIEQYF. CDR3 DNA sequence: TGCGCCAGCAGTGAGGGTTTCAGGGACTTAATCGAGCAGTACTTC.

V usage is TRBV4-1 and J usage is TRBJ2-1; 9 nucleotides agree with TRBD2. The V gene's germline CDR1 is MGHRA and CDR2 YSYEKL. V lost 5 bases, J lost 5 bases, and 10 bases stayed unmatched. The CDR3 is 16 amino acids. CDR3 region: CASSARLAEVDNEQFF. DNA of the CDR3: TGCGCCAGCAGCGCCCGACTAGCGGAGGTAGACAATGAGCAGTTCTTC.

The chain couples TRBV30 to TRBJ2-5, with a tentative D call TRBD2 (5 bases). Gene TRBJ2-7 matches the end of the DNA better, so the J call may be wrong. Germline V gene lookup returns CDR1 GTSNPN and CDR2 SVGIG (reference sequence). CDR3 size: 14 residues. This chain's CDR3 is CAWSVGGSSYEQYF. The DNA for the CDR3 is TGTGCCTGGAGTGTCGGAGGAAGCTCCTACGAGCAGTACTTC.

The V and J genes are TRBV6-5 and TRBJ1-2, with a possible D match to TRBD1 (5 bases). This CDR3 spans 12 amino acids. The ends were cut back, 5 bases at V and 3 bases at J, with 7 bases in the middle. Germline assignment: CDR1 MNHEY and CDR2 SVGAGI. This CDR3 is CASSDSYYGYTF. The CDR3 DNA follows: TGTGCCAGCAGTGACAGCTACTATGGCTACACCTTC.

This clone showed up just a few times. The chain employs TRBV6-1 and TRBJ2-7; D possibly corresponds to TRBD1 (5 bases). V was clipped by 7 bases and J by 3 bases, with 10 bases between them. CDR1 and CDR2 from the germline V gene are MNHNS and SASEGT. This CDR3 contains 12 residues. The CDR3 protein is CASTRQNYEQYF. The CDR3 DNA follows: TGTGCCAGCACTCGACAGAACTACGAGCAGTACTTC.

The rearrangement joins TRBV28 to TRBJ1-4; D possibly corresponds to TRBD1 (5 bases). The CDR3 is 15 residues long. Trimming took off 6 bases at V and 0 bases at J, with 11 bases between the two ends. Germline V gene data show CDR1 as MDHEN and CDR2 as SYDVKM. The CDR3 sequence: CASRTTGATNEKLFF. CDR3 nucleotide sequence: TGTGCCAGCAGAACCACAGGTGCAACTAATGAAAAACTGTTTTTT. Based on the CDR3 plus reference TRBV28 and TRBJ1-4, the full variable domain is DVKVTQSSRYLVKRTGEKVFLECVQDMDHENMFWYRQDPGLGLRLIYFSYDVKMKEKGDIPEGYSVSREKKERFSLILESASTNQTSMYLCASRTTGATNEKLFFGSGTQLSVL.

V is TRBV7-8 and J is TRBJ2-1; TRBD2 is a possible D gene (6 bases). CDR1 and CDR2 from the germline V gene are SGHVS and FQNEAQ. The CDR3 consists of 13 residues. V was trimmed by 4 bases and J by 8 bases, leaving 12 bases between them. CDR3: CASSSVGEDEQFF. The CDR3 bases are TGTGCCAGCAGCTCCGTTGGGGAGGATGAGCAGTTCTTC.

This clone showed up just once. V is TRBV28 and J is TRBJ1-5; D is perhaps TRBD1 (6 bases). Germline CDR1 MDHEN, CDR2 SYDVKM. Trimming removed 5 bases from V and 7 bases from J, with 33 bases in between. CDR3 length: 20 residues. CDR3: CASSQKTPGAVQGRGQPQHF. CDR3 nucleotides: TGTGCCAGCAGTCAAAAGACCCCTGGTGCCGTACAGGGTAGGGGCCAGCCCCAGCATTTT.

This sequence joins TRBV5-4 and TRBJ2-7; D uncertain. Germline V gene data show CDR1 as SGHNT and CDR2 as YYREEE (reference sequence). V lost 0 bases and J 3 bases, leaving 7 bases between the germline ends. The CDR3 has 13 residues. The CDR3 reads CASSLGRNYEQYF. In DNA, the CDR3 is TGTGCCAGCAGCTTGGGGCGGAACTACGAGCAGTACTTC.